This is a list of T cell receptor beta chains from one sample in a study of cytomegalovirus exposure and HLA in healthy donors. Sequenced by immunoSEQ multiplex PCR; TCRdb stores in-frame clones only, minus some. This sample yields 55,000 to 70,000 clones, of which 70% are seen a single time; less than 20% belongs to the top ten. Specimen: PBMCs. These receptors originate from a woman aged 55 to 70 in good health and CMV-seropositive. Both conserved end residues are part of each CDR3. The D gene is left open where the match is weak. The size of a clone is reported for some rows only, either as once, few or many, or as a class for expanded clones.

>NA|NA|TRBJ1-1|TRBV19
CASRLNTEAFF
TGTGCCAGTAGATTAAACACTGAAGCTTTCTTT
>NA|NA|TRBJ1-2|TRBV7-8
CASSTGSNYGYTF
TGTGCCAGCAGCACAGGGTCGAACTATGGCTACACCTTC
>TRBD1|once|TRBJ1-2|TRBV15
CATSRGEGGDYGYTF
TGTGCCACCAGCAGAGGTGAAGGGGGCGACTATGGCTACACCTTC
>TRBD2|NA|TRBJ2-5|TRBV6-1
CASSGPPRGGETQYF
TGTGCCAGCAGTGGCCCGCCGAGGGGAGGGGAGACCCAGTACTTC
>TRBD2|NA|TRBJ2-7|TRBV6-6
CASSPLGGGTYEQYF
TGTGCCAGCAGCCCACTCGGGGGAGGGACCTACGAGCAGTACTTC
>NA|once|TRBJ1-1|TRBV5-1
CASTNGQGLNTEAFF
TGCGCCAGCACAAATGGTCAGGGATTGAACACTGAAGCTTTCTTT
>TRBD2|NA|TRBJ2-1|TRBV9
CASSVGGGVYNEQFF
TGTGCCAGCAGCGTAGGCGGGGGGGTTTACAATGAGCAGTTCTTC
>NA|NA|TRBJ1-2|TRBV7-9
CSSSPRGQTASYGYTF
TGTTCCAGCAGCCCAAGAGGACAAACGGCTAGCTATGGCTACACCTTC
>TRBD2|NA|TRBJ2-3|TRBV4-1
CASRTSGGAEDTQYF
TGCGCCAGCCGGACTAGCGGGGGGGCCGAAGATACGCAGTATTTT
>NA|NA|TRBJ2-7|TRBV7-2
CASSLNFNSYEQYF
TGTGCCAGCAGCTTAAATTTTAACTCCTACGAGCAGTACTTC
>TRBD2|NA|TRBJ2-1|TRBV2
CASRDFAGGDNEQFF
TGTGCCAGCAGGGACTTCGCGGGGGGAGACAATGAGCAGTTCTTC
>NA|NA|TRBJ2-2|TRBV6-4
CASSDSFAGMDTGELFF
TGTGCCAGCAGTGACTCCTTTGCAGGGATGGACACCGGGGAGCTGTTTTTT
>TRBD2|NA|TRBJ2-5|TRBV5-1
CASSLEGSGAYQETQYF
TGCGCCAGCAGCTTGGAAGGTAGCGGGGCCTACCAAGAGACCCAGTACTTC
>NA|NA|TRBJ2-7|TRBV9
CASSVGQDSYEQYF
TGTGCCAGCAGCGTAGGACAGGATTCCTACGAGCAGTACTTC
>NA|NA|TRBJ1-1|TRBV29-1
CSADSSQVAFF
TGCAGCGCCGACAGTTCGCAGGTAGCTTTCTTT
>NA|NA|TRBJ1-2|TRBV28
CASSLGGAGDGGYTF
TGTGCCAGCAGTTTGGGGGGGGCTGGGGACGGTGGCTACACCTTC
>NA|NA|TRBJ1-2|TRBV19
CASSSAGFDGYTF
TGTGCCAGTAGTTCGGCGGGGTTCGATGGCTACACCTTC
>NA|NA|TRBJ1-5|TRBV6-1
CASSGGTRPQHF
TGTGCCAGCAGTGGCGGGACTCGGCCCCAGCATTTT
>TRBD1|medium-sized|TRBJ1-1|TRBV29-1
CSVPGGQGAVNTEAFF
TGCAGCGTCCCCGGGGGGCAGGGGGCAGTGAACACTGAAGCTTTCTTT
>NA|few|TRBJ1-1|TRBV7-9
CSSSSLRVRNTEAFF
TGTTCCAGCAGCTCACTCCGGGTTAGGAACACTGAAGCTTTCTTT
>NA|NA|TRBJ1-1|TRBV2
CASSESPARGTEAFF
TGTGCCAGCAGTGAATCACCGGCCCGGGGCACTGAAGCTTTCTTT
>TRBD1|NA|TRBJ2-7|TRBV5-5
CASSPAGTGVHEQYF
TGTGCCAGCAGCCCAGCCGGGACAGGGGTCCACGAGCAGTACTTC
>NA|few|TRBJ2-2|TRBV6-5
CASSYSASVDTGELFF
TGTGCCAGCAGTTACTCGGCGAGCGTCGATACCGGGGAGCTGTTTTTT
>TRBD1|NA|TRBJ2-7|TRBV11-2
CASSQGWQGAEQYF
TGTGCCAGCAGTCAAGGGTGGCAGGGGGCCGAGCAGTACTTC
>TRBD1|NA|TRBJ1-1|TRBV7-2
CASTINRGTTFF
TGTGCCAGCACCATTAACAGGGGGACGACTTTCTTT
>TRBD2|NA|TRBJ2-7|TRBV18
CASSPSPSGDEQYF
TGTGCCAGCTCGCCTTCCCCTAGCGGGGACGAGCAGTACTTC
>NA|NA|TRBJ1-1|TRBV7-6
CASSLQGRNTEAFF
TGTGCCAGCAGCTTACAGGGGAGGAACACTGAAGCTTTCTTT
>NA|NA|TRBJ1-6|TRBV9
CASSVGPENNSPLHF
TGTGCCAGCAGCGTAGGGCCGGAGAATAATTCACCCCTCCACTTT